Listed here are 9 T cell receptor beta chains from one sample, sequenced in a study of blood T cell repertoires in COVID-19. Profiling relied on immunoSEQ multiplex PCR, and the TCRdb table lists in-frame clones only, not all of them. The data show about 210,000 clones, approximately 83% seen once. The source material was PBMCs or T cells enriched from blood (not recorded which). Receptors were obtained from a woman aged 40-49 years with acute COVID-19.

The V and J genes are TRBV7-2 and TRBJ2-7; D may be TRBD2 (6 bases). The CDR3 loop spans 17 amino acids. The germline V and J ends were trimmed by 2 bases and 0 bases, with 17 bases remaining between them. The germline V gene has CDR1 SGHTA and CDR2 FQGNSA. The DNA for the CDR3 is TGTGCCAGCAGCTTATACTTTTCGGGAGCAAGCTCCTACGAGCAGTACTTC. Translating gives CASSLYFSGASSYEQYF.

This clone was seen only once. The chain carries TRBV4-1 and TRBJ2-2, with TRBD2 matching 8 bases. The CDR3 totals 15 residues. V dropped 1 base and J dropped 8; count of bases not matched to a gene: 6. CDR1 MGHRA and CDR2 YSYEKL come from the germline V gene. CDR3 residues: CASSQAGGNSGELFF. CDR3 nucleotide sequence: TGCGCCAGCAGCCAAGCGGGAGGGAATTCGGGGGAGCTGTTTTTT.

This clone was found a few times. This chain's CDR3 is CASNSQTGKYEQYF. The CDR3 bases are TGCGCCAGCAACAGTCAAACCGGCAAATACGAGCAGTACTTC. V is TRBV5-1 and J is TRBJ2-7; no reliable D call. CDR3 length: 14 amino acids. V lost 6 bases and J lost 4, with 17 bases in between. CDR1 and CDR2 from the germline V gene are SGHRS and YFSETQ.

The chain employs TRBV13 and TRBJ2-1; 11 positions agree with TRBD2. V gave up 0 bases and J gave up 5 bases; unmatched junction bases: 0. The CDR3 is made up of 15 amino acids. The germline CDR1 and CDR2 sequences are PRHDT and FYEKMQ (reference sequence). In DNA, the CDR3 is TGTGCCAGCAGCTTAGGACTAGCGGGGGACAATGAGCAGTTCTTC. It encodes CASSLGLAGDNEQFF.

The chain uses TRBV2 and TRBJ2-7, with 7 bases lining up with TRBD2. The V and J ends lost 7 bases and 3 bases, in that order; junction bases with no gene match: 9. The CDR3 runs 14 residues. CDR1 is SNHLY, CDR2 FYNNEI, per germline. The CDR3 region is CASNIASGDYEQYF. The CDR3 region has the DNA TGTGCCAGCAACATAGCTAGCGGAGACTACGAGCAGTACTTC.

This chain connects TRBV27 to TRBJ1-1, with 8 bases identical to TRBD1. Germline trimming cut 11 bases from V and 1 base from J; bases unmatched to any gene: 6. The germline gives CDR1 MNHEY, CDR2 SMNVEV (reference sequence). This CDR3 spans 13 amino acids. CDR3 protein: CAGNRGRNTEAFF. The DNA of the CDR3 is TGTGCCGGAAACAGGGGGAGGAACACTGAAGCTTTCTTT.

The chain combines TRBV7-8 with TRBJ2-3; TRBD2 matches 8 bases. The CDR3 contains 17 residues. From germline, CDR1 is SGHVS and CDR2 FQNEAQ. V was pared by 9 bases and J by 2 bases, with 16 bases of the junction left unmatched. CDR3 DNA sequence: TGTGCCAGGAAGGCTAGCGGGTACCTTGGGCCCACAGATACGCAGTATTTT. Its protein is CARKASGYLGPTDTQYF.

A few counts support this clone. The chain links TRBV3-1 (or the pseudogene TRBV3-2) to TRBJ2-1, with 9 nucleotides matching TRBD2. After removal of 4 bases from V and 4 bases from J, the junction contained 8 bases not matched to a gene. The CDR3 spans 16 residues. Germline V gene lookup returns CDR1 LGHDT and CDR2 YNNKEL (reference sequence). The CDR3 loop reads CASSPFAGGGYNEQFF. The CDR3 DNA sequence: TGTGCCAGCAGCCCCTTCGCGGGAGGGGGGTACAATGAGCAGTTCTTC.

This clone was observed a single time. The J gene is TRBJ2-1, the V gene TRBV27, with 9 bases that match TRBD1. CDR3 length: 13 residues. V lost 8 bases to trimming and J lost 2 bases; unmatched junction nucleotides: 1. Germline V gene data show CDR1 as MNHEY and CDR2 as SMNVEV (reference sequence). The CDR3 nucleotides are TGTGCCAGCCGACAGGGGGCCTACAATGAGCAGTTCTTC. Translated, it gives CASRQGAYNEQFF.